These T cell receptor beta chains were read from a single sample in a study of cytomegalovirus exposure and HLA in healthy donors. Generated by immunoSEQ multiplex PCR, the TCRdb table keeps only in-frame clones and is missing some. The profile shows nearly 110,000 clones, 65% to 80% of them singletons. The sequenced sample was PBMCs. These receptors were taken from a male donor in good health and CMV-seropositive. The CDR3 runs from the conserved cysteine through the conserved F or W. The D gene is left open where the match is weak. Part of the rows lack a size; the others show once, few, many or a class for expanded clones.

clone_size	d_call	j_call	v_call	cdr3_nt	cdr3_aa
once	NA	TRBJ1-2	TRBV28	TGTGCCAGCAGCGGGACTTACTATGGCTACACCTTC	CASSGTYYGYTF
NA	NA	TRBJ2-2	TRBV19	TGTGCCAGTAGTACAAAACCTACAGGGTACGGGGAGCTGTTTTTT	CASSTKPTGYGELFF
NA	TRBD1	TRBJ1-5	TRBV18	TGTGCCAGCTCGCAGGACAGGACTCATCAGCCCCAGCATTTT	CASSQDRTHQPQHF
once	NA	TRBJ1-5	TRBV28	TGTGCCACCGGGTCACCGGTTACTCAGCCCCAGCATTTT	CATGSPVTQPQHF
once	TRBD2	TRBJ2-7	TRBV7-2	TGTGCCAGCAGACCCCCGGGACTAGCGGGCGAGCAGTACTTC	CASRPPGLAGEQYF
NA	NA	TRBJ1-2	TRBV4-2	TGTGCCAGCAGCCACGGAGGCCTGACTAACTATGGCTACACCTTC	CASSHGGLTNYGYTF
once	TRBD1	TRBJ2-7	TRBV27	TGTGCCAGCAGTCCACGGCGACAGGGGAGGAACGAGCAGTACTTC	CASSPRRQGRNEQYF
NA	TRBD1	TRBJ2-7	TRBV5-1	TGCGCCAGCAGCTTCGGGACAGGGTATGACTACGAGCAGTACTTC	CASSFGTGYDYEQYF
NA	TRBD2	TRBJ2-3	TRBV9	TGTGCCAGCAGCGGGCTTAGCGGGGGGGCTGGAGATACGCAGTATTTT	CASSGLSGGAGDTQYF
NA	TRBD1	TRBJ2-3	TRBV7-9	TGTGCCAGCAATGGGGGCGGGACAGGGGGCTTCACAGATACGCAGTATTTT	CASNGGGTGGFTDTQYF
NA	TRBD2	TRBJ2-5	TRBV9	TGTGCCTCCGGGACTAGCGGGAGGGGCCAAGAGACCCAGTACTTC	CASGTSGRGQETQYF
once	TRBD1	TRBJ1-4	TRBV5-4	TGTGCCAGCAGCGCCCAAAACAGGGGGCCTGTTGAAAAACTGTTTTTT	CASSAQNRGPVEKLFF
NA	NA	TRBJ2-1	TRBV30	TGTGCCTGGAGCCCCGGGTCCAATGAGCAGTTCTTC	CAWSPGSNEQFF
NA	NA	TRBJ2-5	TRBV21-1	TGTGCCAGCAGCCCCCATCTACGACAGGGACTTACCCAAGAGACCCAGTACTTC	CASSPHLRQGLTQETQYF
NA	TRBD1	TRBJ1-2	TRBV7-9	TGTGCCAGCAGCTCCGGGACAGGGTTAAACTATGGCTACACCTTC	CASSSGTGLNYGYTF
NA	NA	TRBJ2-1	TRBV19	TGTGCCAGTAGTACCGACAGGGAGGTCAATGAGCAGTTCTTC	CASSTDREVNEQFF
NA	NA	TRBJ1-2	TRBV4-1	TGCGCCAGCAGCCAAGGGGGCAGCTATGGCTACACCTTC	CASSQGGSYGYTF
NA	NA	TRBJ2-1	TRBV9	TGTGCCAGCAGAGGGGACTTCAATGAGCAGTTCTTC	CASRGDFNEQFF
NA	NA	TRBJ2-5	TRBV30	TGTGCCTGGGAACTCCAACAAGAGACCCAGTACTTC	CAWELQQETQYF
NA	TRBD1	TRBJ1-5	TRBV5-1	TGCGCCAGCAGCGTAGGACAGGGCAATCAGCCCCAGCATTTT	CASSVGQGNQPQHF
NA	NA	TRBJ1-1	TRBV28	TGTGCCAGCAGTCCAACTCGCACTGAAGCTTTCTTT	CASSPTRTEAFF
NA	TRBD1	TRBJ2-7	TRBV7-2	TGTGCCAGCAGCTTGGGTCGGGACAGTCCCTACGAGCAGTACTTC	CASSLGRDSPYEQYF
NA	NA	TRBJ2-7	TRBV6-5	TGTGCCAGCAGTTACGGTCGGTCTACCTACGAGCAGTACTTC	CASSYGRSTYEQYF
NA	NA	TRBJ2-7	TRBV10-3	TGTGCACTCGGAGGGACGGAGTCCTACGAGCAGTACTTC	CALGGTESYEQYF